Listed below are T cell receptor beta chains from one sample, sequenced in a study of regulatory T cells in long-lasting Graves disease. MiXCR, run by TCRdb on the multiplex PCR reads, gives a single entry per CDR3 protein. The table shows some 340,000 distinct CDR3 sequences, with over 9.5% occurring only once. This same sample was also taken into another study, of T cells in Graves' hyperthyroidism and ophthalmopathy.

Sequenced here: peripheral blood mononuclear cells (PBMCs), sampled at new diagnosis, from a patient treated with antithyroid drugs. Every receptor here comes from a woman aged 18-35 years with Graves disease. CDR3s include the opening cysteine and the closing phenylalanine or tryptophan. A D gene is named only where the DNA matches it firmly. Clone size is stated in some rows and not others, as once, few, many or a class when expanded.

v_gene	d_gene	abundance	j_gene	CDR3nt	CDR3aa
TRBV11-2	TRBD1	-	TRBJ1-1	TGTGCCAGCACGCTAGGGGGCACTATGAACACTGAAGCTTTCTTT	CASTLGGTMNTEAFF
TRBV7-2	-	-	TRBJ2-5	TGTGCCAGCAACTTAGAAGCGGTACAAGAGACCCAGTACTTC	CASNLEAVQETQYF
TRBV24-1	-	-	TRBJ2-2	TGTGCCACCAGTGATTTGCCAGGGGACACCGGGGAGCTGTTTTTT	CATSDLPGDTGELFF
TRBV11-3	TRBD1	many	TRBJ2-5	TGTGCCAGCAGCCTCCGGACAGGGCCCCAAGAGACCCAGTACTTC	CASSLRTGPQETQYF
TRBV12-3/TRBV12-4	-	-	TRBJ1-2	TGTGCCAGCAGTTCTCGCGGGGGCGAAAGATATGGCTACACCTTC	CASSSRGGERYGYTF
TRBV27	-	-	TRBJ2-7	TGTGCCAGCAGTTTATCCCCCGATTCGGGCGAGCAGTACTTC	CASSLSPDSGEQYF
TRBV11-2	TRBD2	many	TRBJ2-1	TGTGCCAGCACCGTTAGCGGGAGGGTCAATGAGCAGTTCTTC	CASTVSGRVNEQFF
TRBV29-1	-	few	TRBJ2-2	TGCAGCGCCGACAAAGACACCGGGGAGCTGTTTTTT	CSADKDTGELFF
TRBV13	-	many	TRBJ2-1	TGTGCCAGCAGCTTCCTCAGGGGCCCCAACTCCTACAATGAGCAGTTCTTC	CASSFLRGPNSYNEQFF
TRBV3-2	-	-	TRBJ2-6	TGTGCCAGCAGCCAAGGAGAACAGGGGGCCGGGGCCAACGTCCTGACTTTC	CASSQGEQGAGANVLTF
TRBV12-3/TRBV12-4	-	many	TRBJ2-5	TGTGCCAGCAGCCCTGGGGTAGTGGGACTGCAAGAGACCCAGTACTTC	CASSPGVVGLQETQYF
TRBV4-1	-	-	TRBJ2-1	TGCGCCAGCAGCAGGTCCAGGCGGGCACACAATGAGCAGTTCTTC	CASSRSRRAHNEQFF
TRBV6-2/TRBV6-3	-	-	TRBJ2-1	TGTGCCAGCAGTTTCGACCCCGAACTTGTTTCTGGGGACAATGAGCAGTTCTTC	CASSFDPELVSGDNEQFF
TRBV27	TRBD2	-	TRBJ2-5	TGTGCCAGCAGTCCCAGACTAGCGGGAGGGTTGGAGACCCAGTACTTC	CASSPRLAGGLETQYF
TRBV7-6	-	many	TRBJ2-7	TGTGCCAGCAGCCGATGGCCGAGCGCCTCCTACGAGCAGTACTTC	CASSRWPSASYEQYF
TRBV19	-	-	TRBJ1-6	TGTGCCAGTAGTATGGACCGAGGCCATAATTCACCCCTCCACTTT	CASSMDRGHNSPLHF
TRBV6-1	-	-	TRBJ1-1	TGTGCCACCGTACTGGACGTCATGAACACTGAAGCTTTCTTT	CATVLDVMNTEAFF
TRBV28	-	many	TRBJ2-3	TGTGCCAGCGTACTGGAGGGAAGCCGAGATACGCAGTATTTT	CASVLEGSRDTQYF
TRBV2	-	many	TRBJ2-3	TGTGCCAGCACTAACTGGCGGAGCACAGATACGCAGTATTTT	CASTNWRSTDTQYF
TRBV6-1	-	many	TRBJ1-1	TGTGCCAGCAGTACTAAAAAGAACACTGAAGCTTTCTTT	CASSTKKNTEAFF
TRBV20-1	TRBD2	many	TRBJ2-4	TGCAGTGCTAGAGACTTAGCGGGAGTGAACATTCAGTACTTC	CSARDLAGVNIQYF
TRBV20-1	-	many	TRBJ1-2	TGCAGTGCTAGAGTTCTCAGCCGGGACGGGGGCTACACCTTC	CSARVLSRDGGYTF
TRBV27	TRBD2	many	TRBJ2-1	TGTGCCAGCAGTCCCGGGACTAGCTCCTACAATGAGCAGTTCTTC	CASSPGTSSYNEQFF
TRBV19	-	-	TRBJ2-2	TGTGCCAGTAGTATCTCGCCAGGGTTTTCTCCCGGGGAGCTGTTTTTT	CASSISPGFSPGELFF
TRBV4-1	-	many	TRBJ1-2	TGCGCCAGCAGCCAACGGATCAATACAGGGTGGTCTTTGGGTGGCTACACCTTC	CASSQRINTGWSLGGYTF
TRBV12-3/TRBV12-4	TRBD1	many	TRBJ2-1	TGTGCCAGCAGTTTACGTGATGGGACAGGGGGCCCCGGTGAGCAGTTCTTC	CASSLRDGTGGPGEQFF